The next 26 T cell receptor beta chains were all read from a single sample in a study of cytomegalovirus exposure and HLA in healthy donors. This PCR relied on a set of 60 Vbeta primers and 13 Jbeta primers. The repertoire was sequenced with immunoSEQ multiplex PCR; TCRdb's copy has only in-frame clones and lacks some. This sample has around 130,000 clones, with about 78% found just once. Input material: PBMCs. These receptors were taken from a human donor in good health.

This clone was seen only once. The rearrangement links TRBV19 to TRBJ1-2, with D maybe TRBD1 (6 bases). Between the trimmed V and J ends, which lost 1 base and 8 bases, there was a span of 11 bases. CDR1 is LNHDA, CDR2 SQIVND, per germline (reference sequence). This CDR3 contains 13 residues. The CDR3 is CASSIVGTRGYTF. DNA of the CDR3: TGTGCCAGTAGTATAGTCGGGACAAGGGGCTACACCTTC.

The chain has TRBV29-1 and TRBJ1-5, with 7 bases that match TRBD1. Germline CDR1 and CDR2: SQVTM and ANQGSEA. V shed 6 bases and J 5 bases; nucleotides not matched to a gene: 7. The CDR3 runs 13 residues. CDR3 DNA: TGCAGCGTAGCGACAGGGCTTCATCAGCCCCAGCATTTT. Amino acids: CSVATGLHQPQHF. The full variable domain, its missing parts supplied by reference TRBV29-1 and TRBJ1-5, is SAVISQKPSRDICQRGTSLTIQCQVDSQVTMMFWYRQQPGQSLTLIATANQGSEATYESGFVIDKFPISRPNLTFSTLTVSNMSPEDSSIYLCSVATGLHQPQHFGDGTRLSIL.

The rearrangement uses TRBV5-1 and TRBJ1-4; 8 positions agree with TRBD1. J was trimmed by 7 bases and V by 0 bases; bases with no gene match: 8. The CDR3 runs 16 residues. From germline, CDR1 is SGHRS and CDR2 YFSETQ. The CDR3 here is CASSLEGRTGSEKLFF. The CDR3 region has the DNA TGCGCCAGCAGCTTGGAAGGCCGGACAGGGAGTGAAAAACTGTTTTTT.

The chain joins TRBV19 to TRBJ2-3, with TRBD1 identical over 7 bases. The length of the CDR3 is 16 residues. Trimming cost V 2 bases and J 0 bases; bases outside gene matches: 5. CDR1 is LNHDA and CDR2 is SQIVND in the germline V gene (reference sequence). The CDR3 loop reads CASSISGQVSTDTQYF. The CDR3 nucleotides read TGTGCCAGTAGTATATCCGGACAGGTTAGCACAGATACGCAGTATTTT.

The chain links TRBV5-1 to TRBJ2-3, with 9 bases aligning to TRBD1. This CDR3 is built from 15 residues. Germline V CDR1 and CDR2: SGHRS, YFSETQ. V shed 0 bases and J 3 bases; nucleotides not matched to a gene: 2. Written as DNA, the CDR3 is TGCGCCAGCAGCTTGGGGGGACAGGGAACAGATACGCAGTATTTT. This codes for CASSLGGQGTDTQYF.

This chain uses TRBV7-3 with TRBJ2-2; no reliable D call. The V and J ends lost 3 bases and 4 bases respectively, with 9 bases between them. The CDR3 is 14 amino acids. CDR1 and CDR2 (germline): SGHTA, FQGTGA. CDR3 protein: CASSLEPFTGELFF. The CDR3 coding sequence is TGTGCCAGCAGCTTGGAGCCTTTCACCGGGGAGCTGTTTTTT.

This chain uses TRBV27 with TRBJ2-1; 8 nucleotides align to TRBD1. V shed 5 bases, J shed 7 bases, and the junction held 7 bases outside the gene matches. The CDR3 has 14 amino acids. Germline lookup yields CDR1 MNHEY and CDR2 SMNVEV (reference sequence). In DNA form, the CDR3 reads TGTGCCAGCAGTAGGACAGGGTTTAAGAATGAGCAGTTCTTC. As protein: CASSRTGFKNEQFF.

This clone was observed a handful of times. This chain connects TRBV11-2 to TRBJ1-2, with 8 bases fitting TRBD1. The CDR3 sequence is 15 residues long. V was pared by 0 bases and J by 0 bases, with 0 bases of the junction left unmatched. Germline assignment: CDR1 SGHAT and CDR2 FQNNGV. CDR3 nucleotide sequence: TGTGCCAGCAGCTTAGAACAGGGGGCTAACTATGGCTACACCTTC. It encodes CASSLEQGANYGYTF. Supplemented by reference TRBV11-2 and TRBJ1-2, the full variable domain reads EAGVAQSPRYKIIEKRQSVAFWCNPISGHATLYWYQQILGQGPKLLIQFQNNGVVDDSQLPKDRFSAERLKGVDSTLKIQPAKLEDSAVYLCASSLEQGANYGYTFGSGTRLTVV.

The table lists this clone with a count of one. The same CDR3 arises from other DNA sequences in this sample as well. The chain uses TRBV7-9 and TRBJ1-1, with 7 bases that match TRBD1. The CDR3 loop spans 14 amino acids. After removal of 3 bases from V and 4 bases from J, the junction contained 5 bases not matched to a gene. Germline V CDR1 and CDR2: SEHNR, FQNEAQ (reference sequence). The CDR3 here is CASSLEGAGTEAFF. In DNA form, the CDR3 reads TGTGCCAGCAGCTTGGAGGGGGCGGGCACTGAAGCTTTCTTT.

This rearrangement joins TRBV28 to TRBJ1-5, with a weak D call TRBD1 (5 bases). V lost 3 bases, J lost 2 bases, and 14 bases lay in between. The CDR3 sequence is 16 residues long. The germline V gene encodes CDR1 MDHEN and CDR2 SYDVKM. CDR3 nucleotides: TGTGCCAGCAGTTTTGCCGGGGGACCCGGCAATCAGCCCCAGCATTTT. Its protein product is CASSFAGGPGNQPQHF.

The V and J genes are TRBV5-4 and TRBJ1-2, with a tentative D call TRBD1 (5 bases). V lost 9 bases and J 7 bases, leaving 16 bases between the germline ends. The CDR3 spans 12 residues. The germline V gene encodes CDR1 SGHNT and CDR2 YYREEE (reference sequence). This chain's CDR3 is CATVAWGSGYTF. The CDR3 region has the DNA TGTGCCACCGTGGCATGGGGCAGTGGCTACACCTTC. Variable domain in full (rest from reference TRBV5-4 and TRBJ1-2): ETGVTQSPTHLIKTRGQQVTLRCSSQSGHNTVSWYQQALGQGPQFIFQYYREEENGRGNFPPRFSGLQFPNYSSELNVNALELDDSALYLCATVAWGSGYTFGSGTRLTVV.

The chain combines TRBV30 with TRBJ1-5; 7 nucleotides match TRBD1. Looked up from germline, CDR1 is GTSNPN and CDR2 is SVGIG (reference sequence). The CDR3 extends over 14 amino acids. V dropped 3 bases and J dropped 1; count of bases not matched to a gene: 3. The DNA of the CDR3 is TGTGCCTGGAGGTCAGGGGGAAGCAATCAGCCCCAGCATTTT. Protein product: CAWRSGGSNQPQHF.

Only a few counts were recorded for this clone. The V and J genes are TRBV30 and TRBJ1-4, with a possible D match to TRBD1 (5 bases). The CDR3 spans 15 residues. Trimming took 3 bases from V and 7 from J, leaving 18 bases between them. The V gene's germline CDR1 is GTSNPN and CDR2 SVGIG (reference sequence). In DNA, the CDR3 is TGTGCCTGGAGGAGCGGGGACCGGCTATCTGAAAAACTGTTTTTT. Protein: CAWRSGDRLSEKLFF.

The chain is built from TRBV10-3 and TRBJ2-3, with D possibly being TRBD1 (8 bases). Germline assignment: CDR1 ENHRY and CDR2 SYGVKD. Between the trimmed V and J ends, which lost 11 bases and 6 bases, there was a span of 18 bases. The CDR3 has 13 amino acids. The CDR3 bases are TGTGCCCTCCGGACAGGGAGGGCGGATACGCAGTATTTT. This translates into CALRTGRADTQYF.

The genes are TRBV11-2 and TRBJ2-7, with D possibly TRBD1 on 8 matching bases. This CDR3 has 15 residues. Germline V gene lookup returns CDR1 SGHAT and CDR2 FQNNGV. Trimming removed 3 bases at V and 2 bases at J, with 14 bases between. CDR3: CASSFPTGGAYEQYF. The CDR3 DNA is TGTGCCAGCAGCTTCCCAACAGGGGGGGCCTACGAGCAGTACTTC.

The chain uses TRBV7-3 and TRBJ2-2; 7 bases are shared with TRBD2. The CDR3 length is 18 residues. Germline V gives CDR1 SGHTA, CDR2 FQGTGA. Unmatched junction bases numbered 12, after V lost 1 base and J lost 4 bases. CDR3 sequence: CASSLRASGGASTGELFF. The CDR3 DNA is TGTGCCAGCAGCTTAAGGGCTAGCGGAGGGGCGAGCACCGGGGAGCTGTTTTTT. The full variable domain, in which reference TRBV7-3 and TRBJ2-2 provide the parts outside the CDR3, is GAGVSQTPSNKVTEKGKYVELRCDPISGHTALYWYRQSLGQGPEFLIYFQGTGAADDSGLPNDRFFAVRPEGSVSTLKIQRTERGDSAVYLCASSLRASGGASTGELFFGEGSRLTVL.

The CDR3 sequence is CASSIASRLRGYGYTF. DNA for the CDR3: TGTGCCAGTAGTATCGCGTCGAGGCTTCGAGGCTATGGCTACACCTTC. The chain combines TRBV19 with TRBJ1-2; no clear D gene. Trimming took 3 bases from V and 4 from J, leaving 18 bases between them. CDR3 length equals 16 residues. Germline CDR1 LNHDA, CDR2 SQIVND (reference sequence).

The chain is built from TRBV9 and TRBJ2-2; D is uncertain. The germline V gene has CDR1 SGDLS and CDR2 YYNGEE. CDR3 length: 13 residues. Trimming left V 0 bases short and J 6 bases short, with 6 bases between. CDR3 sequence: CASSVDMAGELFF. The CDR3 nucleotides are TGTGCCAGCAGCGTAGACATGGCCGGGGAGCTGTTTTTT.

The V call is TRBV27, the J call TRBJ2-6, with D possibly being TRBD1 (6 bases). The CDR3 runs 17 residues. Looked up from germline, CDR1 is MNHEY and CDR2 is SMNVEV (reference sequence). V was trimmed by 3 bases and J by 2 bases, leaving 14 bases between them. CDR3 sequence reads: CASSLHRVTAGANVLTF. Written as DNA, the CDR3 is TGTGCCAGCAGTTTGCACAGGGTGACTGCTGGGGCCAACGTCCTGACTTTC.

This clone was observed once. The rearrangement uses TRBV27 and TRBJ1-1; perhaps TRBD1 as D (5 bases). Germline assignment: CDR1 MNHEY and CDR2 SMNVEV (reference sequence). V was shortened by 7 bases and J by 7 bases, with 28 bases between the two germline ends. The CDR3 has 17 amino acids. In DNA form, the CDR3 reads TGTGCCAGCACCCTATTATGGGGGGACGGGACGCCAAATGAAGCTTTCTTT. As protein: CASTLLWGDGTPNEAFF.

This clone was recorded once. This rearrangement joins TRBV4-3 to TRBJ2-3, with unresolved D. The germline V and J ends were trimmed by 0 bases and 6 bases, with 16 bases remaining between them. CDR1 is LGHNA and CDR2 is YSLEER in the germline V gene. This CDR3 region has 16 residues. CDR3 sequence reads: CASSQESQMVRDTQYF. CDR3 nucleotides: TGCGCCAGCAGCCAAGAATCCCAAATGGTTCGGGATACGCAGTATTTT.

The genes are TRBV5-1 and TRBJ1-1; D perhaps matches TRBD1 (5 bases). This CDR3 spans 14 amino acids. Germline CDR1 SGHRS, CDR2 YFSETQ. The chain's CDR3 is CASGQGGGDTEAFF. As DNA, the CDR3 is TGCGCAAGCGGGCAGGGCGGGGGAGACACTGAAGCTTTCTTT.

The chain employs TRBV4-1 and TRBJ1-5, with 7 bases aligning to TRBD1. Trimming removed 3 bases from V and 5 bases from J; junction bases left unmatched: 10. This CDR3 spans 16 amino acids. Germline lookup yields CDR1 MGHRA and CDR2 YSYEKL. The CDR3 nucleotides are TGCGCCAGCAGCCACCGAAGACAGGGAGAGTATCAGCCCCAGCATTTT. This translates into CASSHRRQGEYQPQHF.

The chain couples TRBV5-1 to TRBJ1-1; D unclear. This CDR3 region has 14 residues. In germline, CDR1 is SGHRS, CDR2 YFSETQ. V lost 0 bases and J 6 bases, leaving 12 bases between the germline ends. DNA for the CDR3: TGCGCCAGCAGCTTGGTTCCGGTCTCGGCTGAAGCTTTCTTT. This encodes CASSLVPVSAEAFF. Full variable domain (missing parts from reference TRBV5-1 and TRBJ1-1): KAGVTQTPRYLIKTRGQQVTLSCSPISGHRSVSWYQQTPGQGLQFLFEYFSETQRNKGNFPGRFSGRQFSNSRSEMNVSTLELGDSALYLCASSLVPVSAEAFFGQGTRLTVV.

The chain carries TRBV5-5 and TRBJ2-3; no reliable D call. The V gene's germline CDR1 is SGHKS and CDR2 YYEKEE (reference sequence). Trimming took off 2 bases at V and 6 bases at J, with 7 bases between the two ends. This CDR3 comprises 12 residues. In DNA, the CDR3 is TGTGCCAGCAGCTTTAACCGGGATACGCAGTATTTT. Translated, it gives CASSFNRDTQYF.

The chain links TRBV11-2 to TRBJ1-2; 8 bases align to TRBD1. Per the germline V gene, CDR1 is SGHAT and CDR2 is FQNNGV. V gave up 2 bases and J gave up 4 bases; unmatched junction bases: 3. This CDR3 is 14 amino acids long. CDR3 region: CASSLSTGGYGYTF. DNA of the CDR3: TGTGCCAGCAGCTTATCTACAGGGGGCTATGGCTACACCTTC.